This is a list of T cell receptor beta chains from one sample in a study of blood T cell repertoires in COVID-19. Sequencing was performed with immunoSEQ multiplex PCR; in TCRdb, only in-frame clones are kept and a portion is missing. Of fewer than 150,000 clones in the sample, roughly 85% were seen once. The specimen sequenced was peripheral blood. The receptors here all came from a human donor in a cohort sampled during active COVID-19. The CDR3 runs from the conserved cysteine through the conserved F or W. Each record gives: clone size, J gene, D gene, V gene, CDR3 DNA, CDR3 protein. A D gene is named only where the DNA matches it firmly. Not every row has a clone size; where given, it reads once, few, many or a size class.

NA	TRBJ1-5	NA	TRBV18	TGTGCCAGCTCACCAGGTACGGGGCCCCAGCATTTT	CASSPGTGPQHF
NA	TRBJ2-1	NA	TRBV12-5	TGTGCTAGTGGGGAGGCGTCCTACAATGAGCAGTTCTTC	CASGEASYNEQFF
NA	TRBJ1-1	TRBD1	TRBV6-2/TRBV6-3	TGTGCCAGCAGTTGGGACAGGGGAAACACTGAAGCTTTCTTT	CASSWDRGNTEAFF
NA	TRBJ1-2	NA	TRBV11-2	TGTGCCAGCAGCCCGGATGTGTCGGGGGACTATGGCTACACCTTC	CASSPDVSGDYGYTF
NA	TRBJ2-1	NA	TRBV15	TGTGCCACCAGCATAACAGCGGAGCTCAATGAGCAGTTCTTC	CATSITAELNEQFF
NA	TRBJ1-4	NA	TRBV18	TGTGCCAGCTCACCATTTCGGGGGACTAATGAAAAACTGTTTTTT	CASSPFRGTNEKLFF
NA	TRBJ2-1	NA	TRBV19	TGTGCCAGTACCCTAGCCAGTCGGGGCTACAATGAGCAGTTCTTC	CASTLASRGYNEQFF
NA	TRBJ2-1	TRBD2	TRBV12-5	TGTGCTACCGGACTAGCCTCATACAATGAGCAGTTCTTC	CATGLASYNEQFF
NA	TRBJ1-1	TRBD1	TRBV5-6	TGTGCCAGCAGCTTGGTGGGACAGGGAATCATGAGGACTGAAGCTTTCTTT	CASSLVGQGIMRTEAFF
NA	TRBJ2-1	NA	TRBV6-1	TGTGCCAGCAGTGAAGGCAGCAGAGGCCTCTACAATGAGCAGTTCTTC	CASSEGSRGLYNEQFF
NA	TRBJ2-1	NA	TRBV20-1	TGCAGTGCCACTACTAGTAATGAGCAGTTCTTC	CSATTSNEQFF
NA	TRBJ2-5	TRBD1	TRBV19	TGTGCCAGTAGTAGTGCAGGGGGTTACCAAGAGACCCAGTACTTC	CASSSAGGYQETQYF
NA	TRBJ1-2	NA	TRBV6-5	TGTGCCAGCAGTTACTCGAGTTTGGGGAGGGCTGGAGGCTACACCTTC	CASSYSSLGRAGGYTF
NA	TRBJ2-5	TRBD2	TRBV14	TGTGCCAGCAGCCGCGGGACTAGCGGACAAGAGACCCAGTACTTC	CASSRGTSGQETQYF
NA	TRBJ1-1	TRBD1	TRBV6-5	TGTGCCAGCAGATCAGGGGGGACTGAAGCTTTCTTT	CASRSGGTEAFF
NA	TRBJ2-7	TRBD1	TRBV6-5	TGTGCCAGCAGTACCGGGACAGGCCCCTACGAGCAGTACTTC	CASSTGTGPYEQYF
NA	TRBJ1-3	TRBD1	TRBV9	TGTGCCAGCAGCGTACAGGGGGGTGGAAACACCATATATTTT	CASSVQGGGNTIYF
once	TRBJ1-1	NA	TRBV6-4	TGTGCCAGCAGTGAATTTGGGGGCGGAGGTGAAGCTTTCTTT	CASSEFGGGGEAFF